The clone carrying this T cell receptor beta chain was observed once. Its antigen is not identified. Reverse transcribed after extraction, RNA yielded cDNA as the sequencing template. Sequencing used immunoSEQ multiplex PCR; TCRdb keeps in-frame clones, though not all of them. Counted here are about 200,000 clones, approximately 53% occurring once; the ten biggest clones make up around 5%. The data derive from a study of CD8+ T cells in alopecia areata. Points from the study as a whole: More clonal than normal scalp was lesional scalp, particularly alopecia totalis/universalis.

This sequence was found in a human donor in good health. Sequencing input: CD8+ T cells sorted from blood.

The CDR3 nucleotides are TGTGCCAGCAGCGGCCGTAACACTGAAGCTTTCTTT. This encodes CASSGRNTEAFF. V gene TRBV9 combines with J gene TRBJ1-1; D not certain. This CDR3 has 12 amino acids. CDR1 SGDLS and CDR2 YYNGEE come from the germline V gene. V was shortened by 3 bases and J by 2 bases, with 5 bases between the two germline ends. The entire variable domain, with the rest obtained from reference TRBV9 and TRBJ1-1, is as follows: DSGVTQTPKHLITATGQRVTLRCSPRSGDLSVYWYQQSLDQGLQFLIQYYNGEERAKGNILERFSAQQFPDLHSELNLSSLELGDSALYFCASSGRNTEAFFGQGTRLTVV.